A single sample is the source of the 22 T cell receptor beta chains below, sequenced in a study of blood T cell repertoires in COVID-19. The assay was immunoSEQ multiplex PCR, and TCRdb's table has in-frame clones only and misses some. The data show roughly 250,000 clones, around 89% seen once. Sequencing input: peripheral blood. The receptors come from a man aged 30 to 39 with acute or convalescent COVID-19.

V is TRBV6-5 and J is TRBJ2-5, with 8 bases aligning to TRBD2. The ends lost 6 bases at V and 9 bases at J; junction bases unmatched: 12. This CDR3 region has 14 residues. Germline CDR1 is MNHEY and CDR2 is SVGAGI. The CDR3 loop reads CASRESSGGGAQYF. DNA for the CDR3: TGTGCCAGCAGGGAGTCCTCGGGAGGGGGGGCCCAGTACTTC.

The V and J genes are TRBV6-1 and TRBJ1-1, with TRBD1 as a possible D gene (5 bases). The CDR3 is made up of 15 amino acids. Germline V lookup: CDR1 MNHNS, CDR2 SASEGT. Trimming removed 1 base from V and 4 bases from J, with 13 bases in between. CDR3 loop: CASSEDKGWPTEAFF. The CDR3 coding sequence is TGTGCCAGCAGTGAAGATAAGGGGTGGCCCACTGAAGCTTTCTTT.

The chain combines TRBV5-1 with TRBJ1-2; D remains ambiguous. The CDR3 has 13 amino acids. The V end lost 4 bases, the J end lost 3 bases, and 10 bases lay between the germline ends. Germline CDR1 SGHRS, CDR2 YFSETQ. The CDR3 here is CASSLGDYYGYTF. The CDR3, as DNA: TGCGCCAGCAGCCTCGGAGATTACTATGGCTACACCTTC.

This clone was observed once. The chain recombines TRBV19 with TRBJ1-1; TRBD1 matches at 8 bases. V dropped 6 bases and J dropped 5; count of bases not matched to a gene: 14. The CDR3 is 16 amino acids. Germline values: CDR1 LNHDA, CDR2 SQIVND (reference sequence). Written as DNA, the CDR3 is TGTGCCAGTAGAAGATTTCCAGGGGGCTTAAGGACTGAAGCTTTCTTT. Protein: CASRRFPGGLRTEAFF.

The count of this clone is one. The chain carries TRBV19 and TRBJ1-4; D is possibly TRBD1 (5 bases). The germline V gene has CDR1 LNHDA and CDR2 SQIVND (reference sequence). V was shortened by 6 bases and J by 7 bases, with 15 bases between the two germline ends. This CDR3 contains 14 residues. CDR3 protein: CASSPTGMGEKLFF. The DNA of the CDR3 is TGTGCCAGTAGCCCAACAGGAATGGGTGAAAAACTGTTTTTT.

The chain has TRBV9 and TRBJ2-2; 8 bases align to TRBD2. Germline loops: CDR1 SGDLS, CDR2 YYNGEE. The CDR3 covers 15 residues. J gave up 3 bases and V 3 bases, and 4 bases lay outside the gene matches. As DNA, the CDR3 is TGTGCCAGCAGCGAGACTAGCGTCGACACCGGGGAGCTGTTTTTT. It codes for CASSETSVDTGELFF.

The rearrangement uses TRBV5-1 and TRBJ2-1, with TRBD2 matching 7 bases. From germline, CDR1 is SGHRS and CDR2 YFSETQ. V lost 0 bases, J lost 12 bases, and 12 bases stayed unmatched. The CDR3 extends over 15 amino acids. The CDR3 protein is CASSLVSSGKGVQFF. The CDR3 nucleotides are TGCGCCAGCAGCTTGGTTTCTAGCGGAAAGGGCGTGCAGTTCTTC.

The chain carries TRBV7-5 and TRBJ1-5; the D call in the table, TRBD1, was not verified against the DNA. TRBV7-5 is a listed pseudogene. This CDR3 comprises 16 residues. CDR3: CARSRKQGARNQPQHF. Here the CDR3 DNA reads TGTGCCAGAAGCCGTAAACAGGGGGCCCGCAATCAGCCCCAGCATTTT.

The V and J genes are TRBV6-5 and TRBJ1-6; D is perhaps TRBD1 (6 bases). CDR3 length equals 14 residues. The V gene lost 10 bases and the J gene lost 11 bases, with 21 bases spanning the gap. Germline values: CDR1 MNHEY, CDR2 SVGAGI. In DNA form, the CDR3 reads TGTGCCACCTTAGGTGGGGGCATTGGTACACCCCTCCACTTT. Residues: CATLGGGIGTPLHF.

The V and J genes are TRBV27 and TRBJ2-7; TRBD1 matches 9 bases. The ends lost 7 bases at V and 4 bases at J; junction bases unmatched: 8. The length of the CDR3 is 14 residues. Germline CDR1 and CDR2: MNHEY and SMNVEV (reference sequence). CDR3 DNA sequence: TGTGCCAGCAATTTCGGACAGGGGCGGTACGAGCAGTACTTC. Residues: CASNFGQGRYEQYF.

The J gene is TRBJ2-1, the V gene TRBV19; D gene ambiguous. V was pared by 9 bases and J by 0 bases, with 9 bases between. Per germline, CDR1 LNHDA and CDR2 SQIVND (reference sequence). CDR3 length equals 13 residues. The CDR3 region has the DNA TGTGCCAGCTCATATAGCTCCTACAATGAGCAGTTCTTC. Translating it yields CASSYSSYNEQFF.

In nucleotides, the CDR3 is TGTGCCAGCAGCCATAGCGCCGGCGGGCCTGAAAAACTGTTTTTT. It is translated as CASSHSAGGPEKLFF. The chain joins TRBV4-2 to TRBJ1-4; D uncertain. Germline V gives CDR1 LGHNA, CDR2 YNFKEQ. The CDR3 consists of 15 residues. V dropped 3 bases and J dropped 7 bases, with 15 bases sitting between them.

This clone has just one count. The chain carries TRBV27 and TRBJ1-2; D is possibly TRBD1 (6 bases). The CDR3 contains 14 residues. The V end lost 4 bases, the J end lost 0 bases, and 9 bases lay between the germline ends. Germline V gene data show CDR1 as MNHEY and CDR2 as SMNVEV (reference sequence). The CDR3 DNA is TGTGCCAGCAGTTCACAGGGAACTAACTATGGCTACACCTTC. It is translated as CASSSQGTNYGYTF.

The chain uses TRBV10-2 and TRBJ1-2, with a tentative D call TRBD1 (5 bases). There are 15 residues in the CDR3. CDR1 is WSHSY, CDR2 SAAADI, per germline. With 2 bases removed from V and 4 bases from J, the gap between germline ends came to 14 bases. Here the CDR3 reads CASSEGGGSVYGYTF. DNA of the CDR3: TGCGCCAGCAGTGAGGGGGGAGGAAGCGTCTATGGCTACACCTTC.

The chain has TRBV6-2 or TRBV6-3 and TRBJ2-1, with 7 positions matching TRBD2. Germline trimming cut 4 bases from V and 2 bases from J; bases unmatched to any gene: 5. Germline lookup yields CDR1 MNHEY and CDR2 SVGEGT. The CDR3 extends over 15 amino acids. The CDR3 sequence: CASSSGGIPYNEQFF. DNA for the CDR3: TGTGCCAGCAGTTCCGGGGGGATACCCTACAATGAGCAGTTCTTC.

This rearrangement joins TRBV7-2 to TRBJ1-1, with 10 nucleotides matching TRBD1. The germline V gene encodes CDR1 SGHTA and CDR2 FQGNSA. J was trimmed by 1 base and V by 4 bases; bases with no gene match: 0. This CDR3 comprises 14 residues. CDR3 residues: CASSWDRGNTEAFF. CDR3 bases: TGTGCCAGCAGCTGGGACAGGGGGAACACTGAAGCTTTCTTT.

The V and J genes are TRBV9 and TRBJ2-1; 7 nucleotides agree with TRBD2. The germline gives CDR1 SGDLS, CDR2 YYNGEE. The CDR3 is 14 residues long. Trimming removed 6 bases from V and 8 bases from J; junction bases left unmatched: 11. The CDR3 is CASTLGRERDEQFF. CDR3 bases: TGTGCCAGCACACTCGGGCGGGAGCGGGATGAGCAGTTCTTC.

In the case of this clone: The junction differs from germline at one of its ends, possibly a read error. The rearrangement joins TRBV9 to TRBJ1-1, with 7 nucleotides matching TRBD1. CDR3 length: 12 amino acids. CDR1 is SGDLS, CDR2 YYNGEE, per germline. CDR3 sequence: CASSVQPGQKYF. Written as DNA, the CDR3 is TGTGCCAGCAGCGTCCAGCCGGGACAGAAATACTTT.

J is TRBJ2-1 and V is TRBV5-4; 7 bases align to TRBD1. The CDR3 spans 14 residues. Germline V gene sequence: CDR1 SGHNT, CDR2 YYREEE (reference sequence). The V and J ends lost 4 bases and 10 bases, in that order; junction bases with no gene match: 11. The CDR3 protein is CASSAEGTATEQFF. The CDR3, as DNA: TGTGCCAGCAGCGCTGAGGGGACAGCGACGGAGCAGTTCTTC.

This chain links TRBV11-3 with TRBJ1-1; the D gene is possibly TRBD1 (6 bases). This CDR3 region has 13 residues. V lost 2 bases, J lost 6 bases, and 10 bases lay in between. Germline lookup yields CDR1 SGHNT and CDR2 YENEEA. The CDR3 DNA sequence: TGTGCCAGCAGCTTATTCAGGGGCGCTGAAGCTTTCTTT. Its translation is CASSLFRGAEAFF.

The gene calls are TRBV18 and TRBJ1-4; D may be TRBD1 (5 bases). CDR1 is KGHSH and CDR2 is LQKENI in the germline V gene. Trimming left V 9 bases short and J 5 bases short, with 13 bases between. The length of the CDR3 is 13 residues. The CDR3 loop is CASRQGTNEKLFF. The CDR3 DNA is TGTGCCAGTCGTCAGGGTACAAATGAAAAACTGTTTTTT.

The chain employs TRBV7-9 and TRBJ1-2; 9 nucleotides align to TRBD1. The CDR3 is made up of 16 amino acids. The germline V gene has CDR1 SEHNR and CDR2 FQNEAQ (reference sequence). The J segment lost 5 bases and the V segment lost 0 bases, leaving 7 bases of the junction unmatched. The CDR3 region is CASSLAGQGNRYGYTF. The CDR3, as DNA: TGTGCCAGCAGCTTAGCCGGACAGGGGAATAGGTATGGCTACACCTTC.